This T cell receptor (beta chain) derives from a study of T cells in Graves' hyperthyroidism and ophthalmopathy. Study-wide results and limits: Blood also carried most thyroid clonotypes expanded above 0.001.

The CDR3 sequence is 15 residues long. The germline gives CDR1 SGHVS, CDR2 FQNEAQ. Deletions cut 8 bases from V and 5 bases from J, with 20 bases between. Authors of the study amplified TCR beta CDR3 regions from RNA transcripts. When the TCR CDR3 underwent first-round RT-PCR, the HTBI primer set was used. TCRdb called the multiplex PCR reads again in MiXCR, with one record for every CDR3 protein. The sample holds about 560,000 distinct CDR3 sequences, roughly 17% seen once. A few counts support this clonotype. Its antigen is not identified. Diagnosing involved the use of clinical symptoms, serum thyroxine and TRAb, thyroid ultrasound and orbital computed tomography.

V usage is TRBV7-8 and J usage is TRBJ2-3; D is possibly TRBD2 (7 bases). The sample was blood. The sequence was collected from a woman under 30 with Graves' hyperthyroidism. In nucleotides, the CDR3 is TGTGCCAGCGCCCGCTTGGGGGGGCTGGAAGATACGCAGTATTTT. As protein: CASARLGGLEDTQYF.